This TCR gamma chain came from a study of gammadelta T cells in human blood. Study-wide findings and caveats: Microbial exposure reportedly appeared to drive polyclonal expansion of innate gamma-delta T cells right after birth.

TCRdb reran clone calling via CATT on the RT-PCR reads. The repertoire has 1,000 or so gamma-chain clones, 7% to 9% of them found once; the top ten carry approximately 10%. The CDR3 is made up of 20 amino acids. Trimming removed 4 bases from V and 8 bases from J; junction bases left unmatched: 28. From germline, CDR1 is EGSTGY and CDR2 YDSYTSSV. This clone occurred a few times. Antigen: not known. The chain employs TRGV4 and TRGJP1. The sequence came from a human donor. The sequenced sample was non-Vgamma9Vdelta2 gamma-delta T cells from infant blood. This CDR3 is CATWEEVDDEHTGRGWFKIF. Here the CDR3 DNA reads TGTGCCACCTGGGAGGAGGTTGATGACGAGCATACGGGACGGGGTTGGTTCAAGATATTT.